The 16 T cell receptor beta chains listed next were all sequenced from one sample in a study of OX40 agonist ivuxolimab in advanced cancers. Library generation was performed with the immunoSEQ multiplex PCR assay. The immuneACCESS repertoire file appears here via TCRdb, limited to in-frame rearrangements. These files lack a portion of the clones; in checked studies, under half of the deficit traces to unresolved V genes, and the cause of the others is not known. This sample holds tens of thousands of clones; about 84% were observed only once. In total, the top ten clones hold 9.5% to 13% of the sample. The sample was CD4+ or CD8+ T cells sorted from blood, taken in a trial of the OX40 agonist ivuxolimab. The receptor source for this set is an adult with an advanced solid tumor such as melanoma, head and neck, liver or kidney cancer.

The CDR3 nucleotides are TGTGCCAGCAGCCCCGGACAGGGGTATAATTCACCCCTCCACTTT. Its protein product is CASSPGQGYNSPLHF. This chain connects TRBV7-9 to TRBJ1-6, with 9 bases that match TRBD1. CDR1 is SEHNR, CDR2 FQNEAQ, per germline (reference sequence). The CDR3 totals 15 residues. The V segment lost 5 bases and the J segment 4 bases; nucleotides outside the gene matches: 3.

This rearrangement joins TRBV7-9 to TRBJ2-1; no clear D gene. The germline V and J ends were trimmed by 0 bases and 5 bases, with 8 bases remaining between them. The CDR3 is 14 amino acids. Germline V gene lookup returns CDR1 SEHNR and CDR2 FQNEAQ (reference sequence). Written as DNA, the CDR3 is TGTGCCAGCAGCTTAGCCAAGGGCCACAATGAGCAGTTCTTC. The encoded protein is CASSLAKGHNEQFF.

The V call is TRBV6-5, the J call TRBJ1-1, with no clear D. CDR1 and CDR2 (germline): MNHEY, SVGAGI. V dropped 4 bases and J dropped 3 bases, with 12 bases sitting between them. The CDR3 is 14 amino acids. The CDR3 loop is CASSSQTVDTEAFF. The CDR3 nucleotides read TGTGCCAGCAGTTCCCAAACAGTGGACACTGAAGCTTTCTTT.

The table lists this clone with a few counts. This chain joins TRBV13 and TRBJ2-3; D is unresolved. The V gene's germline CDR1 is PRHDT and CDR2 FYEKMQ (reference sequence). The CDR3 is made up of 15 amino acids. Trimming removed 8 bases from V and 1 base from J, with 16 bases in between. CDR3 loop: CASYSSLTGTDTQYF. The DNA for the CDR3 is TGTGCCAGCTATAGCAGCCTTACCGGCACAGATACGCAGTATTTT.

V and J are TRBV27 and TRBJ2-7, with D perhaps TRBD2 (6 bases). From germline, CDR1 is MNHEY and CDR2 SMNVEV (reference sequence). V shed 4 bases and J shed 3 bases, with 13 bases lying between them. This CDR3 is built from 14 residues. The CDR3 sequence: CASSSGDWHYEQYV. The DNA of the CDR3 is TGTGCCAGCAGTTCCGGGGACTGGCACTACGAGCAGTACGTC.

The chain is built from TRBV21-1 and TRBJ1-2. TRBV21-1 is a documented pseudogene. This CDR3 is 13 amino acids long. CDR3 coding DNA: TGTGCCAGCAGCAAAGCCCGATCGTATGGCTACACCTTC. This gives the protein CASSKARSYGYTF.

The chain couples TRBV4-2 to TRBJ2-7; D is perhaps TRBD1 (5 bases). The V end lost 0 bases, the J end lost 6 bases, and 12 bases lay between the germline ends. CDR1 and CDR2 from the germline V gene are LGHNA and YNFKEQ. The CDR3 is 14 residues long. CDR3 protein: CASSQEEGVAEQYF. In nucleotides, the CDR3 is TGTGCCAGCAGCCAAGAAGAAGGGGTGGCCGAGCAGTACTTC.

This chain joins TRBV18 and TRBJ2-3; no clear D gene. The V end was cut by 3 bases, the J end by 1 base, with 8 bases between. CDR3 length equals 14 residues. Per germline, CDR1 KGHSH and CDR2 LQKENI. CDR3 loop: CASSPVRGTDTQYF. The CDR3 DNA reads TGTGCCAGCTCACCGGTTAGGGGCACAGATACGCAGTATTTT. Using reference TRBV18 and TRBJ2-3 for the parts outside the CDR3, the full variable domain is NAGVMQNPRHLVRRRGQEARLRCSPMKGHSHVYWYRQLPEEGLKFMVYLQKENIIDESGMPKERFSAEFPKEGPSILRIQQVVRGDSAAYFCASSPVRGTDTQYFGPGTRLTVL.

Here the CDR3 DNA reads TGTGCCATCAGCGGCCGCAGGGACGACGGCCGAGAGACCCAGTACTTC. Protein product: CAISGRRDDGRETQYF. The rearrangement links TRBV10-3 to TRBJ2-5; possibly TRBD1 or TRBD2 for D (5 bases each). CDR1 and CDR2 from the germline V gene are ENHRY and SYGVKD. CDR3 length: 16 amino acids. Trimming took 6 bases from V and 4 from J, leaving 21 bases between them.

This clone was found a few times. The chain combines TRBV27 with TRBJ1-1; TRBD1 is a possible D gene (5 bases). The CDR3 length is 14 residues. V was clipped by 7 bases and J by 6 bases, with 18 bases between them. Germline V lookup: CDR1 MNHEY, CDR2 SMNVEV (reference sequence). The CDR3 coding sequence is TGTGCCAGCATCCGAGCGGGGGAAGCGTCTGAAGCTTTCTTT. This encodes CASIRAGEASEAFF.

The sample holds a few counts of this clone. The V call is TRBV4-2, the J call TRBJ2-2; the match to TRBD2 covers 12 bases. The CDR3 spans 19 residues. The V gene's germline CDR1 is LGHNA and CDR2 YNFKEQ. Trimming at V came to 3 bases and at J to 5 bases, leaving 13 bases not matched to a gene. As DNA, the CDR3 is TGTGCCAGCAGCCACCCCACCCGACTAGCGGGGGTAAAGACCGGGGAGCTGTTTTTT. Translated: CASSHPTRLAGVKTGELFF.

This sequence joins TRBV6-1 and TRBJ2-2; D might be TRBD2 (5 bases). Germline V gene lookup returns CDR1 MNHNS and CDR2 SASEGT. This CDR3 is 13 amino acids long. V was cut by 6 bases and J by 4 bases, with 9 bases left in between. The CDR3 loop is CASRGEGTGELFF. Written as DNA, the CDR3 is TGTGCCAGCAGGGGAGAAGGCACCGGGGAGCTGTTTTTT.

By share, this clone ranks as medium-sized. The gene calls are TRBV4-2 and TRBJ1-5, with D hard to call. Germline assignment: CDR1 LGHNA and CDR2 YNFKEQ. The CDR3 is 16 amino acids. V lost 2 bases, J lost 10 bases, and 21 bases lay in between. Here the CDR3 reads CASSQPMTHGDLPQHF. The CDR3 region has the DNA TGTGCCAGCAGCCAACCGATGACACACGGTGATTTACCCCAGCATTTT.

The chain combines TRBV5-5 with TRBJ2-2; D is uncertain. CDR1 and CDR2 from the germline V gene are SGHKS and YYEKEE (reference sequence). This CDR3 comprises 15 residues. Trimming stripped 3 bases from V and 1 base from J, with 10 bases between. CDR3 DNA sequence: TGTGCCAGCAGCTCTGTCGTGCGGAACACCGGGGAGCTGTTTTTT. It is translated as CASSSVVRNTGELFF.

V gene TRBV5-6 combines with J gene TRBJ1-1; D is perhaps TRBD1 (5 bases). The germline V gene encodes CDR1 SGHDT and CDR2 YYEEEE. V lost 8 bases and J lost 5, with 19 bases in between. The CDR3 loop spans 14 amino acids. DNA of the CDR3: TGTGCCAGTGTCTTCGGGGGGTTAAGGACTGAAGCTTTCTTT. Translated: CASVFGGLRTEAFF.

J is TRBJ2-7 and V is TRBV2; 9 bases align to TRBD2. Trimming took 0 bases from V and 4 from J; bases not matched to a gene: 7. This CDR3 comprises 16 residues. Looked up from germline, CDR1 is SNHLY and CDR2 is FYNNEI. CDR3 DNA: TGTGCCAGCAGTGAAGCATCGGTAGCGGGGGAATACGAGCAGTACGTC. Translating gives CASSEASVAGEYEQYV.